Shown below are 4 T cell receptor beta chains from a single sample sequenced in a study of T-cell memory formation after mild COVID-19. TCRdb redid the calling of the 5' RACE reads with MiXCR, one entry per CDR3 protein. Here the sample spans 400,000 to 450,000 distinct CDR3 sequences, roughly 18% being singletons. The specimen sequenced was PBMCs or a T cell subset sorted from them (not recorded which). These receptors all stem from a man younger than 35 who had mild COVID-19 (a few samples of this study predate the infection). Cell type and time point are not known.

CDR3 sequence: CASIRGRGSGNTIYF. The CDR3 nucleotides are TGTGCCAGCATACGGGGCAGGGGCTCTGGAAACACCATATATTTT. V usage is TRBV2 and J usage is TRBJ1-3, with D possibly matching TRBD1 (6 bases). Trimming pared 7 bases from V and 0 bases from J, leaving 13 bases between. Looked up from germline, CDR1 is SNHLY and CDR2 is FYNNEI. This CDR3 contains 15 residues. The full variable domain, its missing parts supplied by reference TRBV2 and TRBJ1-3, is EPEVTQTPSHQVTQMGQEVILRCVPISNHLYFYWYRQILGQKVEFLVSFYNNEISEKSEIFDDQFSVERPDGSNFTLKIRSTKLEDSAMYFCASIRGRGSGNTIYFGEGSWLTVV.

The chain uses TRBV19 and TRBJ2-6, with a weak D call TRBD2 (5 bases). This CDR3 is built from 18 residues. The V end was cut by 1 base, the J end by 0 bases, with 13 bases between. The germline V gene encodes CDR1 LNHDA and CDR2 SQIVND (reference sequence). The CDR3 loop reads CASSIARVYGSGANVLTF. The CDR3 DNA reads as TGTGCCAGTAGTATAGCGCGGGTTTACGGCTCTGGGGCCAACGTCCTGACTTTC.

The CDR3, as DNA: TGTGCCAGCAGCTTATGGGGCGCGGCCAACGGGGAGACCCAGTACTTC. It translates to CASSLWGAANGETQYF. V usage is TRBV7-3 and J usage is TRBJ2-5, with a tentative D call TRBD1 (5 bases). Trimming left V 2 bases short and J 5 bases short, with 18 bases between. The germline V gene has CDR1 SGHTA and CDR2 FQGTGA. The CDR3 consists of 16 residues.

This clonotype was counted many times. This chain uses TRBV7-8 with TRBJ1-5; D not certain. The CDR3 has 14 amino acids. The V gene lost 1 base and the J gene lost 4 bases, with 8 bases spanning the gap. Germline V gene lookup returns CDR1 SGHVS and CDR2 FQNEAQ. The CDR3 here is CASSLGSRNQPQHF. The CDR3, as DNA: TGTGCCAGCAGCTTAGGCAGCCGTAATCAGCCCCAGCATTTT. The complete variable domain, with remaining parts taken from reference TRBV7-8 and TRBJ1-5, reads GAGVSQSPRYKVAKRGQDVALRCDPISGHVSLFWYQQALGQGPEFLTYFQNEAQLDKSGLPSDRFFAERPEGSVSTLKIQRTQQEDSAVYLCASSLGSRNQPQHFGDGTRLSIL.